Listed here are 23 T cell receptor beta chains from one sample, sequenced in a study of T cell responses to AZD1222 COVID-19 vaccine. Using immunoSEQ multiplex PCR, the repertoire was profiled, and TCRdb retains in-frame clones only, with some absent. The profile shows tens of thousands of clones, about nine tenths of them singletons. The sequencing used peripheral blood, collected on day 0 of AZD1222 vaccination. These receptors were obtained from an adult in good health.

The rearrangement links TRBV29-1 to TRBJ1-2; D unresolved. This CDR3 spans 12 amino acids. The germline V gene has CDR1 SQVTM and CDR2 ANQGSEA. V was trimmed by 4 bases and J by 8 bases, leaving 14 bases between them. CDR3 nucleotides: TGCAGCGTTGTGAGTCCTTGGCCAGGCTACACCTTC. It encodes CSVVSPWPGYTF.

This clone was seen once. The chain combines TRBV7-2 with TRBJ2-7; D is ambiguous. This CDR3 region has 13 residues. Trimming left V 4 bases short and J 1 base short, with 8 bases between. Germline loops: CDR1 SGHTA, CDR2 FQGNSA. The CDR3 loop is CASSSPISYEQYF. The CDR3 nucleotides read TGTGCCAGCAGCTCTCCTATTTCCTACGAGCAGTACTTC.

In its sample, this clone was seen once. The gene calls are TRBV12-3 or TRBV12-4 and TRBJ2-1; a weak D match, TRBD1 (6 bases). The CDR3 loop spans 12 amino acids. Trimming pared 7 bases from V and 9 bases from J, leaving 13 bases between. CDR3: CASNYRESEQFF. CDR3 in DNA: TGTGCCAGCAATTACAGGGAAAGTGAGCAGTTCTTC.

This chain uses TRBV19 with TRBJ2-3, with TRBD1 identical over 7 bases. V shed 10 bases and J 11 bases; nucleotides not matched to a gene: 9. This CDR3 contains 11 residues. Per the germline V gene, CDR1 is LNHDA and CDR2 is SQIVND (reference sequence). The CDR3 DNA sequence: TGTGCCACCGATTACGGGACAGTGCAGTATTTT. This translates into CATDYGTVQYF.

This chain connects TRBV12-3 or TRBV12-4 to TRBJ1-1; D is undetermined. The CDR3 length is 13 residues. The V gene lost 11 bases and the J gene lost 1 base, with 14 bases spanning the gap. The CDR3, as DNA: TGTGCCTCTGGTCGAGGACCGAACACTGAAGCTTTCTTT. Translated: CASGRGPNTEAFF.

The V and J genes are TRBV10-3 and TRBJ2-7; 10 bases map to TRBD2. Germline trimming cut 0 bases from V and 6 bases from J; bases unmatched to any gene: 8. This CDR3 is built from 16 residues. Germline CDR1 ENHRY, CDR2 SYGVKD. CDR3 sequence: CAISESAGAGGREQYF. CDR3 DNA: TGTGCCATCAGTGAGTCTGCCGGAGCGGGGGGGCGCGAGCAGTACTTC.

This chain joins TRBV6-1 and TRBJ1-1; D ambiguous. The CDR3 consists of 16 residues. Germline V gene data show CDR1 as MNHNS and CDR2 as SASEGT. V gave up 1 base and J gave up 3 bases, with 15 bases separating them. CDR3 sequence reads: CASSEVTAVLYTEAFF. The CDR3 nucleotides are TGTGCCAGCAGTGAAGTGACCGCGGTCTTATACACTGAAGCTTTCTTT.

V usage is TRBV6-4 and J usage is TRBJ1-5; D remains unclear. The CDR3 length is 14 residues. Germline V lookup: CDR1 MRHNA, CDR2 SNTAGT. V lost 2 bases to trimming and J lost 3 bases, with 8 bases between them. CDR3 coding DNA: TGTGCCAGCAGTGACGGAGGAGACAATCAGCCCCAGCATTTT. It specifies CASSDGGDNQPQHF.

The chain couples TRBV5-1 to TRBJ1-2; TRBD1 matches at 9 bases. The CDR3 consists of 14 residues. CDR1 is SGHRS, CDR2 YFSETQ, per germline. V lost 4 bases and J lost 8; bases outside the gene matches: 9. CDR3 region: CASSLGTGTRGYTF. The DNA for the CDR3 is TGCGCCAGCAGCCTTGGGACAGGGACTCGGGGCTACACCTTC.

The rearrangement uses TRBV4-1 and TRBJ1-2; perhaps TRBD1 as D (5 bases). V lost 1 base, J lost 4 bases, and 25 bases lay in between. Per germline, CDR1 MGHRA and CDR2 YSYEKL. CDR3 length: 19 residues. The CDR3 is CASSQGSVFRGRQTYGYTF. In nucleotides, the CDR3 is TGCGCCAGCAGCCAAGGTAGCGTTTTTAGGGGACGCCAGACCTATGGCTACACCTTC.

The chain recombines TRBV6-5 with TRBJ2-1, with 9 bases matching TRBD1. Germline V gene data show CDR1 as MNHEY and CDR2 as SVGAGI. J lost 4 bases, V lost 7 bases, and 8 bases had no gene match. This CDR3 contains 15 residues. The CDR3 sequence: CASITGTGSYNEQFF. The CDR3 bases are TGTGCCAGCATCACCGGGACAGGGTCGTACAATGAGCAGTTCTTC.

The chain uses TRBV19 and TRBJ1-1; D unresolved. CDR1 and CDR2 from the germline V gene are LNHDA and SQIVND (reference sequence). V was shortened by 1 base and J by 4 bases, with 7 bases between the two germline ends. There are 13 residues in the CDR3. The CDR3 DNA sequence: TGTGCCAGTAGTATAGGGCGTAGCACTGAAGCTTTCTTT. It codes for CASSIGRSTEAFF.

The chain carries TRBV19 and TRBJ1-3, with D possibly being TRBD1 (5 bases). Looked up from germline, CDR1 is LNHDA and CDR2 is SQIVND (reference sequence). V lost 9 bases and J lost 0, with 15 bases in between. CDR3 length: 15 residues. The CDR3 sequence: CASKGKDISGNTIYF. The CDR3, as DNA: TGTGCCAGCAAGGGGAAGGACATCTCTGGAAACACCATATATTTT.

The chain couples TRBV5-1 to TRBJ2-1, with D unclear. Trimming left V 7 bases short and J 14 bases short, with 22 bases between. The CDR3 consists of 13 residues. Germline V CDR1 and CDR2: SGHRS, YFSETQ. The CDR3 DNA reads TGCGCCAGCTCGGCTTATACAGACCAGGTTGAGTTCTTC. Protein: CASSAYTDQVEFF.

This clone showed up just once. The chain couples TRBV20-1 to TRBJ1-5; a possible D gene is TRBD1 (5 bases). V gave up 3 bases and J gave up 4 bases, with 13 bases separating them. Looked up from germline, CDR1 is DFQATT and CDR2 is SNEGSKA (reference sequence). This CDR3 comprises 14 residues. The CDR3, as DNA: TGCAGTGCTAGTATCACAGGCGGAAATCAGCCCCAGCATTTT. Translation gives CSASITGGNQPQHF.

The CDR3 loop reads CASSSGGQDIYEQYF. CDR3 in DNA: TGTGCCAGCAGCTCCGGGGGACAGGATATTTACGAGCAGTACTTC. This chain connects TRBV11-3 to TRBJ2-7; 8 bases match TRBD1. Trimming removed 4 bases from V and 4 bases from J; junction bases left unmatched: 9. CDR1 is SGHNT, CDR2 YENEEA, per germline. CDR3 length: 15 residues. Based on the CDR3 plus reference TRBV11-3 and TRBJ2-7, the full variable domain is EAGVVQSPRYKIIEKKQPVAFWCNPISGHNTLYWYLQNLGQGPELLIRYENEEAVDDSQLPKDRFSAERLKGVDSTLKIQPAELGDSAVYLCASSSGGQDIYEQYFGPGTRLTVT.

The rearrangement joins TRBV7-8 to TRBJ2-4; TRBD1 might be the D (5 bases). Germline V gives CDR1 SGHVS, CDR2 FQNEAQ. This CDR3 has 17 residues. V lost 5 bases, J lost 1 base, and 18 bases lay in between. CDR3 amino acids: CASSPQDIIIAKNIQYF. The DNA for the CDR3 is TGTGCCAGCAGCCCCCAGGACATTATTATTGCCAAAAACATTCAGTACTTC.

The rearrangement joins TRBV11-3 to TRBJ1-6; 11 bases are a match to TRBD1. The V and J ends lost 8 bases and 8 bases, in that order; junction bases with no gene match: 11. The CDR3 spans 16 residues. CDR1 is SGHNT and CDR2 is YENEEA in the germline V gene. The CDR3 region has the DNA TGTGCCAGCCGGGACCGTGGACAGGGGGCCGATTCACCCCTCCACTTT. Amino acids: CASRDRGQGADSPLHF.

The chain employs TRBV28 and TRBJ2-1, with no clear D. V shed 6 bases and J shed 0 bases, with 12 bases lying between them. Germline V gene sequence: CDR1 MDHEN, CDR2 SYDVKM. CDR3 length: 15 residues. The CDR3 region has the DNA TGTGCCAGCAGCCCTGCTCCGAGCTCCTACAATGAGCAGTTCTTC. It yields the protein CASSPAPSSYNEQFF.

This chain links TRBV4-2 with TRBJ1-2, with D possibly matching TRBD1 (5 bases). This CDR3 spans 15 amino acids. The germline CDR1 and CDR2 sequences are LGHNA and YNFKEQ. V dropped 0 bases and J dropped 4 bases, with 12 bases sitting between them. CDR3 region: CASSQDPGALYGYTF. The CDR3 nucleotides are TGTGCCAGCAGCCAAGATCCTGGGGCTCTCTATGGCTACACCTTC.

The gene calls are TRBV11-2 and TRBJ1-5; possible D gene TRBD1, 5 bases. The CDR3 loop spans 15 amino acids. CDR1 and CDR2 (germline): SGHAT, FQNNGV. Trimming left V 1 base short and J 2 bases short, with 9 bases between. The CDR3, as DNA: TGTGCCAGCAGCTTAGGGGGCTCTGGCAATCAGCCCCAGCATTTT. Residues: CASSLGGSGNQPQHF.

Written as DNA, the CDR3 is TGTGCCAGCAGCCAGACCGATCAGCCCCAGCATTTT. It specifies CASSQTDQPQHF. The chain recombines TRBV3-1 (or the pseudogene TRBV3-2) with TRBJ1-5, with D hard to call. V lost 3 bases to trimming and J lost 5 bases, with 5 bases between them. Germline V CDR1 and CDR2: LGHDT, YNNKEL (reference sequence). CDR3 length: 12 amino acids.

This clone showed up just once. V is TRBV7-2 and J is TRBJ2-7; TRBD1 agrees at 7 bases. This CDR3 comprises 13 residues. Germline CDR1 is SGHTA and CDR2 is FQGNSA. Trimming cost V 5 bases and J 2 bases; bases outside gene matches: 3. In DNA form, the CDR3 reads TGTGCCAGCAGCCGGGACAGAGCCTACGAGCAGTACTTC. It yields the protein CASSRDRAYEQYF.